These T cell receptor beta chains were read from a single sample in a study of cytomegalovirus exposure and HLA in healthy donors. The protocol was immunoSEQ multiplex PCR, while the TCRdb copy is restricted to in-frame clones and leaves out a portion. The sample contains some 89,000 clones, less than 85% of which appear only once. The sample consisted of PBMCs. The receptors shown here come from a man in his forties in good health and CMV-seropositive. The CDR3 runs from the conserved cysteine through the conserved F or W. Fields, in order: J gene, V gene, D gene, CDR3 DNA, CDR3 protein. D genes are given only for firm matches.

TRBJ2-1	TRBV27	-	TGTGCCAGCCCCCCCAGGGAATTCACGGTCTCCTACAATGAGCAGTTCTTC	CASPPREFTVSYNEQFF
TRBJ1-3	TRBV18	-	TGTGCCAGCTCACCCGGGAACACCGTTAGAGACACCATATATTTT	CASSPGNTVRDTIYF
TRBJ1-2	TRBV5-1	-	TGCGCCAGCAGCCCGGATGGACTGATTCTCTATGGCTACACCTTC	CASSPDGLILYGYTF
TRBJ1-5	TRBV7-6	TRBD1	TGTGCCAGCAGCCCCGGACAGGGGAGTCAGCCCCAGCATTTT	CASSPGQGSQPQHF
TRBJ1-6	TRBV6-6	TRBD1	TGTGCCAGCATGACAGGGACGAATTCACCCCTCCACTTT	CASMTGTNSPLHF
TRBJ2-3	TRBV6-1	TRBD2	TGTGCCAGCAGTGGTCAGCGGGAGACAAGCACAGATACGCAGTATTTT	CASSGQRETSTDTQYF
TRBJ2-7	TRBV4-1	-	TGCGCCAGCAGCCAAGATATTACAGGTTCCTACGAGCAGTACTTC	CASSQDITGSYEQYF
TRBJ2-3	TRBV2	TRBD2	TGTGCCAGCAGGGGGAGGGCCAAAGATACGCAGTATTTT	CASRGRAKDTQYF
TRBJ2-4	TRBV13	TRBD1	TGTGCCAGCAGGAAACAGGGGGCGCGGAACATTCAGTACTTC	CASRKQGARNIQYF
TRBJ1-2	TRBV6-5	-	TGTGCCAGCAGCCTGGAGGAGAACTATGGCTACACCTTC	CASSLEENYGYTF
TRBJ2-1	TRBV29-1	-	TGCAGCGTTGAGAGACTTCACAATGAGCAGTTCTTC	CSVERLHNEQFF
TRBJ1-1	TRBV7-3	TRBD1	TGTGCCAGCAGCTTAAAGGTGGGCAGGGGGTTGAACACTGAAGCTTTCTTT	CASSLKVGRGLNTEAFF
TRBJ2-3	TRBV4-1	TRBD2	TGCGCCAGCAGCCAGGCCGGGACTACGCTCTCGTATACGCAGTATTTT	CASSQAGTTLSYTQYF
TRBJ2-1	TRBV6-1	-	TGTGCCAGCAGTGATGGGCCCCTGGGGCGGGGTTTGAATGAGCAGTTCTTC	CASSDGPLGRGLNEQFF
TRBJ1-5	TRBV19	TRBD1	TGTGCCAGTAGTATACGGGACAGGGGGCGCGGTCAGCCCCAGCATTTT	CASSIRDRGRGQPQHF
TRBJ2-3	TRBV19	TRBD2	TGTGCCAGTAGGACCCCGGGGGGAGGAGATACGCAGTATTTT	CASRTPGGGDTQYF
TRBJ2-1	TRBV9	TRBD2	TGTGCCAGCAGCGCCGACGGGGGGACTAGGATTTATGAGCAGTTCTTC	CASSADGGTRIYEQFF
TRBJ2-3	TRBV11-3	-	TGTGCCAGCAGAGCACTCAGGGGCCAACGTAGCACAGATACGCAGTATTTT	CASRALRGQRSTDTQYF
TRBJ2-2	TRBV5-4	TRBD2	TGTGCCAGCAGCTCGGGGGTAGCGGGGGTGAACACCGGGGAGCTGTTTTTT	CASSSGVAGVNTGELFF
TRBJ2-1	TRBV5-1	-	TGCGCCAGCAGCACGGGACTTCCTCCTAACAATGAGCAGTTCTTC	CASSTGLPPNNEQFF
TRBJ2-7	TRBV2	TRBD2	TGTGCCAGCAGTGGTCGGGGCGGGAGGGCCGGCGAGCAGTACTTC	CASSGRGGRAGEQYF
TRBJ1-3	TRBV4-1	-	TGCGCCAGCAGCCAACTGGGCGCCTCTGGAAACACCATATATTTT	CASSQLGASGNTIYF